In its sample, the clone carrying this T cell receptor (beta chain) was seen a few times. Its antigen remains unidentified. This sample was included in a study of vaccination and CD4 T cells after COVID-19. At the Johns Hopkins FTIC core, DNA taken from cultured CD4+ T cells was sequenced by way of the Oncomine TCR Beta short-read assay. Each CDR3 protein gets one entry after TCRdb re-called the PCR reads with MiXCR. In the table there are over 10,000 distinct CDR3 sequences, roughly 36% of which are singletons. Treatment: roughly 11-day PBMC culture with coronavirus spike peptide pools or control peptides (ViraFEST assay). The trim removed 6 bases at V and 9 bases at J, leaving 11 bases unmatched. Germline V gene data show CDR1 as MDHEN and CDR2 as SYDVKM. The CDR3 is made up of 14 amino acids.

Input material: cultured CD4+ T cells from blood. The chain is built from TRBV28 and TRBJ1-5; 7 bases align to TRBD1. This receptor was taken from a human donor with COVID-19. CDR3 protein: CASSRASRGLPQHF. The CDR3 DNA reads as TGTGCCAGCAGCAGGGCCTCAAGGGGGCTGCCCCAGCATTTT.